A selection of T cell receptor beta chains follows, all from one sample in a study of blood T cell repertoires in COVID-19. Clones were read by immunoSEQ multiplex PCR, and TCRdb kept only the in-frame ones, dropping some. The table records over 250,000 clones, about 85% of them present only once. Sequenced material: peripheral blood. The source of these receptors is a human donor in a cohort sampled during active COVID-19. CDR3s include the opening cysteine and the closing phenylalanine or tryptophan. The order of the fields is J gene, CDR3 length, V gene, D gene, clone size, CDR3 protein, CDR3 DNA. The D gene is left open where the match is weak. Some rows mark clone size as missing; the rest say once, few, many or name a class of expanded clone.

j_gene: TRBJ2-1; len: 14; v_gene: TRBV28; d_gene: TRBD2; abundance: .; CDR3aa: CASIGGRVYNEQFF; CDR3nt: TGTGCCAGCATCGGCGGGAGGGTGTACAATGAGCAGTTCTTC
j_gene: TRBJ1-1; len: 14; v_gene: TRBV28; d_gene: .; abundance: once; CDR3aa: CASSLIAGQTEAFF; CDR3nt: TGTGCCAGCAGTTTAATAGCCGGACAAACTGAAGCTTTCTTT
j_gene: TRBJ2-1; len: 15; v_gene: TRBV6-5; d_gene: .; abundance: .; CDR3aa: CASSLYRSSYNEQFF; CDR3nt: TGTGCCAGCAGTTTGTACAGGAGCTCCTACAATGAGCAGTTCTTC
j_gene: TRBJ1-1; len: 14; v_gene: TRBV20-1; d_gene: TRBD1; abundance: .; CDR3aa: CSASSPGGGTEAFF; CDR3nt: TGCAGTGCTAGTTCGCCAGGGGGCGGGACTGAAGCTTTCTTT
j_gene: TRBJ1-2; len: 11; v_gene: TRBV6-5; d_gene: .; abundance: .; CDR3aa: CAVLTELGYTF; CDR3nt: TGTGCCGTTCTGACAGAACTAGGCTACACCTTC
j_gene: TRBJ1-2; len: 14; v_gene: TRBV9; d_gene: TRBD1; abundance: .; CDR3aa: CASSVGTGVGGYTF; CDR3nt: TGTGCCAGCAGCGTAGGGACAGGGGTTGGGGGCTACACCTTC
j_gene: TRBJ2-2; len: 14; v_gene: TRBV5-1; d_gene: .; abundance: .; CDR3aa: CASSLSELRGELFF; CDR3nt: TGCGCCAGCAGCTTGTCCGAGCTTCGAGGGGAGCTGTTTTTT
j_gene: TRBJ2-1; len: 15; v_gene: TRBV15; d_gene: .; abundance: .; CDR3aa: CATRMGGSSYNEQFF; CDR3nt: TGTGCCACCCGCATGGGGGGAAGCTCCTACAATGAGCAGTTCTTC
j_gene: TRBJ2-4; len: 14; v_gene: TRBV28; d_gene: .; abundance: .; CDR3aa: CASLGGVAKNIQYF; CDR3nt: TGTGCCAGCTTAGGGGGGGTTGCCAAAAACATTCAGTACTTC
j_gene: TRBJ2-1; len: 15; v_gene: TRBV4-2; d_gene: TRBD2; abundance: .; CDR3aa: CASSQGGGGYNEQFF; CDR3nt: TGTGCCAGCAGCCAAGGCGGGGGGGGTTACAATGAGCAGTTCTTC
j_gene: TRBJ1-1; len: 13; v_gene: TRBV15; d_gene: .; abundance: .; CDR3aa: CATSQTQGTEAFF; CDR3nt: TGTGCCACCAGCCAAACCCAGGGAACTGAAGCTTTCTTT
j_gene: TRBJ1-4; len: 14; v_gene: TRBV28; d_gene: TRBD1; abundance: .; CDR3aa: CASSLGTGDEKLFF; CDR3nt: TGTGCCAGCAGTTTGGGGACAGGGGATGAAAAACTGTTTTTT
j_gene: TRBJ2-2; len: 14; v_gene: TRBV7-9; d_gene: .; abundance: .; CDR3aa: CASSLGQNTGELFF; CDR3nt: TGTGCCAGCAGCTTAGGGCAAAACACCGGGGAGCTGTTTTTT
j_gene: TRBJ2-7; len: 14; v_gene: TRBV4-1; d_gene: .; abundance: .; CDR3aa: CASSHRNGGAEQYF; CDR3nt: TGCGCCAGCAGCCATAGGAACGGTGGGGCCGAGCAGTACTTC
j_gene: TRBJ2-1; len: 14; v_gene: TRBV2; d_gene: TRBD2; abundance: once; CDR3aa: CASNLLAGGREQFF; CDR3nt: TGTGCCAGCAACCTTCTAGCGGGGGGGCGTGAGCAGTTCTTC
j_gene: TRBJ2-4; len: 12; v_gene: TRBV5-8; d_gene: .; abundance: .; CDR3aa: CASSFSRKTLHF; CDR3nt: TGTGCCAGCAGCTTCAGCAGGAAAACACTTCACTTC
j_gene: TRBJ1-2; len: 13; v_gene: TRBV19; d_gene: .; abundance: .; CDR3aa: CASSPATAYGYTF; CDR3nt: TGTGCCAGTAGTCCAGCGACAGCCTATGGCTACACCTTC
j_gene: TRBJ2-1; len: 13; v_gene: TRBV9; d_gene: .; abundance: .; CDR3aa: CASSVGDYNEQFF; CDR3nt: TGTGCCAGCAGCGTGGGAGATTACAATGAGCAGTTCTTC